A selection of T cell receptor beta chains follows, all from one sample in a study of beta chain features in type 1 diabetes. Sequenced by immunoSEQ multiplex PCR; TCRdb stores in-frame clones only, minus some. Of 350,000 to 450,000 clones listed, around 13% are singletons. What was sequenced was naive CD4+ T cells from blood. Receptor source: a woman between 18 and 29 years old with type 1 diabetes. Each CDR3 is given without its conserved first and last residue.

len	v_gene	CDR3aa
13	TRBV11-2	ASRSPGRVTDTQY
12	TRBV15	ATRQAPRGGEQF
12	TRBV11-2	ASNRFSGTGEQY
13	TRBV29-1	SAGGQGLENEKLF
14	TRBV18	ASSPRELAGSHTQY
14	TRBV19	ASSAPEGAPYNEQF
10	TRBV25-1	ASSPGAYEQY
11	TRBV29-1	SVEVVEQIRSI
16	TRBV2	ASSASLRGDNSNQPQH
11	TRBV25-1	ASSALAYNEQF
15	TRBV14	ASSPWGAGGSYNEQF
14	TRBV6-5	ASSYSMAGGSYEQY
9	TRBV28	ASQGATEAF
12	TRBV6-6	ASSFPGTGQQAF
12	TRBV29-1	SVDSGTGVYEQY
14	TRBV9	ASSPGQGAGQETQY
11	TRBV4-3	ASSPGIPYEQY
11	TRBV7-9	ASSTDSLQPQH
12	TRBV6-5	ASLHLFRGYEQY
14	TRBV7-3	ASSPLGGRARETQY
12	TRBV6-6	ASSRGSLAYEQY
10	TRBV5-4	ASSHSTGELF